This entry lists 20 T cell receptor beta chains sequenced from one sample in a study of identical twins (dated by TCRdb to about 2016). Receptor amplification or capture employed 5' RACE. Sequencing took place on an Illumina HiSeq 2000. The public reads were run again by TCRdb, first through fastp at Q25 and then through MiXCR, and only productive beta chains were kept. For every CDR3 protein sequence, its rows merge into one entry that carries the most common genes and DNA. For this sample there are some 1,700,000 distinct CDR3 sequences; about 32% appear just once. Together, the top ten hold about 0.27% of the sample. Material: cord blood. The receptor source for this set is a newborn girl in good health.

This clonotype was seen a handful of times. The rearrangement uses TRBV7-2 and TRBJ2-7, with D tentatively TRBD2 (6 bases). V dropped 1 base and J dropped 1 base, with 11 bases sitting between them. Germline V gene sequence: CDR1 SGHTA, CDR2 FQGNSA. The CDR3 is 15 amino acids. The DNA for the CDR3 is TGTGCCAGCAGCTTAGGGGGGACTTATTCCTACGAGCAGTACTTC. Its translation is CASSLGGTYSYEQYF.

The chain couples TRBV19 to TRBJ1-5, with D uncertain. The germline V and J ends were trimmed by 8 bases and 9 bases, with 2 bases remaining between them. Germline V gives CDR1 LNHDA, CDR2 SQIVND (reference sequence). The CDR3 is 8 amino acids. Here the CDR3 DNA reads TGTGCCAGTTTGCCCCAGCATTTT. Amino acid sequence: CASLPQHF.

The chain has TRBV7-2 and TRBJ2-5, with D possibly being TRBD1 or TRBD2 (5 bases each). CDR1 and CDR2 (germline): SGHTA, FQGNSA. V was trimmed by 3 bases and J by 4 bases, leaving 18 bases between them. This CDR3 is built from 16 residues. In DNA, the CDR3 is TGTGCCAGCAGCTTGCCCCTATACTGGGGGTCAGAGACCCAGTACTTC. Its translation is CASSLPLYWGSETQYF.

The chain combines TRBV2 with TRBJ2-3; no reliable D call. CDR3 length: 15 residues. The germline V gene has CDR1 SNHLY and CDR2 FYNNEI. V shed 3 bases and J shed 2 bases, with 12 bases lying between them. The CDR3 loop is CASSEGRSNTDTQYF. The CDR3 bases are TGTGCCAGCAGTGAGGGAAGGAGCAACACAGATACGCAGTATTTT.

This clonotype was detected a few times. The chain couples TRBV11-2 to TRBJ2-5, with TRBD2 identical over 9 bases. CDR1 and CDR2 (germline): SGHAT, FQNNGV. This CDR3 is 18 amino acids long. With 5 bases clipped from V and 3 bases from J, the junction kept 16 bases outside the gene matches. The CDR3 region is CASSIASSGIGLKETQYF. Written as DNA, the CDR3 is TGTGCCAGCAGCATAGCGTCTAGCGGGATCGGGTTAAAAGAGACCCAGTACTTC.

The chain employs TRBV25-1 and TRBJ2-2; D perhaps matches TRBD1 (6 bases). Germline CDR1 reads MGHDK; CDR2 reads SYGVNS. V shed 5 bases and J shed 5 bases, with 9 bases lying between them. This CDR3 is 13 amino acids long. The DNA for the CDR3 is TGTGCCAGCAGTTGGACAGTTACCGGGGAGCTGTTTTTT. Translation: CASSWTVTGELFF.

The V call is TRBV4-1, the J call TRBJ2-3; a possible D gene is TRBD2 (6 bases). The CDR3 contains 15 residues. Trimming removed 1 base at V and 4 bases at J, with 12 bases between. Germline V gives CDR1 MGHRA, CDR2 YSYEKL. This CDR3 reads CASSQAGVGADTQYF. CDR3 in DNA: TGCGCCAGCAGCCAAGCGGGGGTCGGGGCAGATACGCAGTATTTT.

The rearrangement uses TRBV28 and TRBJ2-1; possibly TRBD1 or TRBD2 for D (5 bases each). Trimming took 6 bases from V and 6 from J, leaving 18 bases between them. CDR1 and CDR2 (germline): MDHEN, SYDVKM. The CDR3 is 15 amino acids. As DNA, the CDR3 is TGTGCCAGCAGCCCCCCCGGGGCCCCGCCCAATGAGCAGTTCTTC. This sequence encodes CASSPPGAPPNEQFF.

This clonotype was seen a few times. The J gene is TRBJ2-7, the V gene TRBV7-8; a possible D gene is TRBD2 (5 bases). The V gene's germline CDR1 is SGHVS and CDR2 FQNEAQ. This CDR3 comprises 16 residues. The V gene lost 4 bases and the J gene lost 1 base, with 17 bases spanning the gap. The CDR3: CASSSRGWVLSYEQYF. The CDR3 nucleotides read TGTGCCAGCAGCTCGCGCGGGTGGGTTTTGTCCTACGAGCAGTACTTC.

The CDR3: CASSRAGGTSTDTQYF. CDR3 coding DNA: TGTGCCAGCAGCCGTGCGGGCGGGACGAGCACAGATACGCAGTATTTT. The chain recombines TRBV7-9 with TRBJ2-3; the D gene is possibly TRBD2 (6 bases). Germline V lookup: CDR1 SEHNR, CDR2 FQNEAQ (reference sequence). V was cut by 5 bases and J by 0 bases, with 15 bases left in between. This CDR3 contains 16 residues. Full variable domain (rest looked up from reference TRBV7-9 and TRBJ2-3): DTGVSQNPRHKITKRGQNVTFRCDPISEHNRLYWYRQTLGQGPEFLTYFQNEAQLEKSRLLSDRFSAERPKGSFSTLEIQRTEQGDSAMYLCASSRAGGTSTDTQYFGPGTRLTVL.

The J gene is TRBJ2-7, the V gene TRBV12-3 or TRBV12-4; no clear D. The CDR3 is made up of 14 amino acids. Trimming took 6 bases from V and 0 from J, leaving 12 bases between them. The CDR3 sequence: CASRPDRSSYEQYF. CDR3 DNA: TGTGCCAGCAGGCCGGACCGTAGCTCCTACGAGCAGTACTTC.

This clonotype has more than one count but fewer than ten. The CDR3 protein is CASSLGPPTSYEQYF. CDR3 nucleotides: TGCGCCAGCAGCTTGGGACCCCCCACTAGTTATGAGCAGTACTTC. The chain combines TRBV5-1 with TRBJ2-7; D possibly corresponds to TRBD2 (5 bases). CDR3 length: 15 residues. V was clipped by 0 bases and J by 7 bases, with 17 bases between them. Germline CDR1 reads SGHRS; CDR2 reads YFSETQ.

There are many counts of this clonotype. The chain links TRBV11-2 to TRBJ2-1, with 10 nucleotides matching TRBD2. In germline, CDR1 is SGHAT, CDR2 FQNNGV. The J segment lost 10 bases and the V segment lost 5 bases, leaving 11 bases of the junction unmatched. The CDR3 is made up of 15 amino acids. CDR3 in amino acids: CASSPTSGVISEQFF. For the CDR3, the DNA is TGTGCCAGCAGCCCCACTAGCGGGGTCATAAGCGAGCAGTTCTTC.

The chain combines TRBV20-1 with TRBJ1-2; the D gene is possibly TRBD1 (6 bases). The V end lost 6 bases, the J end lost 6 bases, and 17 bases lay between the germline ends. Germline V lookup: CDR1 DFQATT, CDR2 SNEGSKA (reference sequence). CDR3 length: 13 amino acids. CDR3 residues: CSAARGRVDGYTF. The CDR3 region has the DNA TGCAGTGCCGCACGGGGGCGAGTGGATGGCTACACCTTC.

The gene calls are TRBV28 and TRBJ2-3; 12 positions match TRBD1. Germline V gene sequence: CDR1 MDHEN, CDR2 SYDVKM. The CDR3 is 16 amino acids. The junction had 5 bases not matched to a gene; V was cut back by 3 bases and J by 4 bases. The CDR3 protein is CASSFAGTGGADTQYF. The CDR3 bases are TGTGCCAGCAGTTTCGCCGGGACAGGGGGCGCAGATACGCAGTATTTT.

The chain uses TRBV20-1 and TRBJ1-2; no firm D call. The germline V and J ends were trimmed by 4 bases and 4 bases, with 13 bases remaining between them. The CDR3 is 13 residues long. CDR1 is DFQATT, CDR2 SNEGSKA, per germline (reference sequence). CDR3 coding DNA: TGCAGTGCTACAACTATGACTGGCTATGGCTACACCTTC. Translation: CSATTMTGYGYTF.

A few counts support this clonotype. V usage is TRBV20-1 and J usage is TRBJ2-7; D gene unclear. The V end was cut by 3 bases, the J end by 4 bases, with 13 bases between. This CDR3 has 13 residues. Looked up from germline, CDR1 is DFQATT and CDR2 is SNEGSKA (reference sequence). CDR3 in amino acids: CSASHAPRYEQYF. The CDR3, as DNA: TGCAGTGCTAGCCACGCTCCCAGGTACGAGCAGTACTTC.

The table lists this clonotype with a few counts. The V call is TRBV2, the J call TRBJ1-6, with TRBD1 matching 9 bases. V shed 7 bases and J 6 bases; nucleotides not matched to a gene: 4. The germline gives CDR1 SNHLY, CDR2 FYNNEI. The CDR3 loop spans 14 amino acids. The DNA of the CDR3 is TGTGCCAGCATGGACAGGGGTTTTAATTCACCCCTCCACTTT. Translated, it gives CASMDRGFNSPLHF.

Ten or more counts support this clonotype. This rearrangement joins TRBV4-2 to TRBJ1-4; possibly TRBD1 for D (5 bases). This CDR3 is 13 amino acids long. Trimming shortened V by 7 bases and J by 7 bases, and 13 bases separated the two germline ends. The germline V gene has CDR1 LGHNA and CDR2 YNFKEQ. This CDR3 reads CASNGGGAEKLFF. The CDR3 nucleotides read TGTGCCAGCAATGGAGGAGGGGCTGAAAAACTGTTTTTT.

V gene TRBV12-3 or TRBV12-4 combines with J gene TRBJ1-3, with D unclear. V lost 5 bases, J lost 7 bases, and 9 bases lay in between. This CDR3 is built from 12 residues. CDR3 residues: CASSPLGNTIYF. The CDR3 nucleotides are TGTGCCAGCAGTCCCCTGGGGAACACCATATATTTT.